The clone carrying this T cell receptor (beta chain) was picked up a small number of times. What it recognizes is unknown. One base away lies a much larger clone, so this may be a sequencing read error. With a J-beta primer mix and a sample-barcoded 5' primer, a second PCR ran 7 to 11 cycles. A single record per CDR3 protein comes from TCRdb applying MiXCR to the 5' RACE reads. Of some 1.8 million distinct CDR3 sequences in the sample, approximately 40% were seen once. Total RNA was isolated from each sample in quantities of at least 6 micrograms. These data belong to a study of blood T cells in healthy people across ages. As for the study in general: Per two T cells, about one barcoded beta molecule was captured through template switching. The study, taken as a whole, reports: Because sorting was not performed, PBMCs prevented conclusive naive versus antigen-experienced comparison. Estimates of total diversity, which came from one million sequenced T cells, were considered to be underestimates.

V lost 8 bases and J 2 bases, leaving 10 bases between the germline ends. The CDR3 totals 13 residues. In germline, CDR1 is MNHEY, CDR2 SVGAGI. The clonotype comes from a human donor in good health. V is TRBV6-5 and J is TRBJ2-1; weak D call: TRBD2 (6 bases). Sequenced: blood. CDR3 in amino acids: CASCSGAYNEQFF. The DNA for the CDR3 is TGTGCCAGCTGTTCGGGGGCCTACAATGAGCAGTTCTTC.